The 27 T cell receptor beta chains given below trace back to one sample, sequenced in a study of T cell responses to AZD1222 COVID-19 vaccine. Sequencing used immunoSEQ multiplex PCR; TCRdb keeps in-frame clones, though not all of them. The table has roughly 86,000 clones, around 84% seen once. The source was peripheral blood, collected 28 days after the second AZD1222 dose. These receptors originate from an adult who received the AZD1222 COVID-19 vaccine.

The chain links TRBV5-1 to TRBJ1-6; D gene uncertain. This CDR3 spans 15 amino acids. Germline V gene data show CDR1 as SGHRS and CDR2 as YFSETQ. Trimming pared 1 base from V and 6 bases from J, leaving 11 bases between. CDR3 in amino acids: CASSLPRGRNSPLHF. For the CDR3, the DNA is TGCGCCAGCAGCTTGCCACGGGGTCGTAATTCACCCCTCCACTTT.

The J gene is TRBJ1-6, the V gene TRBV10-2, with TRBD1 matching over 12 bases. This CDR3 comprises 16 residues. CDR1 and CDR2 from the germline V gene are WSHSY and SAAADI. The J segment lost 1 base and the V segment lost 6 bases, leaving 1 base of the junction unmatched. The CDR3 sequence is CASRGQGASYNSPLHF. Here the CDR3 DNA reads TGCGCCAGCAGGGGACAGGGGGCTTCCTATAATTCACCCCTCCACTTT.

The CDR3 is CASSFEGRYGYTF. The CDR3 DNA reads TGTGCCAGCAGTTTTGAAGGGCGGTATGGCTACACCTTC. The chain carries TRBV27 and TRBJ1-2; D unclear. Trimming removed 3 bases from V and 5 bases from J, with 10 bases in between. Germline V CDR1 and CDR2: MNHEY, SMNVEV (reference sequence). CDR3 length equals 13 residues.

The chain uses TRBV19 and TRBJ2-1; 8 nucleotides agree with TRBD1. V lost 6 bases to trimming and J lost 4 bases; unmatched junction nucleotides: 5. This CDR3 comprises 14 residues. The germline CDR1 and CDR2 sequences are LNHDA and SQIVND (reference sequence). CDR3 DNA sequence: TGTGCCAGTAGCGGACAGGGTCAATACAATGAGCAGTTCTTC. Its translation is CASSGQGQYNEQFF. Complete variable domain (other parts from reference TRBV19 and TRBJ2-1): DGGITQSPKYLFRKEGQNVTLSCEQNLNHDAMYWYRQDPGQGLRLIYYSQIVNDFQKGDIAEGYSVSREKKESFPLTVTSAQKNPTAFYLCASSGQGQYNEQFFGPGTRLTVL.

The chain joins TRBV28 to TRBJ2-1; a possible D gene is TRBD2 (5 bases). V shed 1 base and J shed 4 bases, with 11 bases lying between them. There are 15 residues in the CDR3. The germline gives CDR1 MDHEN, CDR2 SYDVKM. CDR3 in amino acids: CASSLLGGSYNEQFF. CDR3 sequence (DNA): TGTGCCAGCAGTTTATTGGGCGGGTCTTACAATGAGCAGTTCTTC.

This clone came up once. The chain links TRBV5-6 to TRBJ2-7; TRBD2 matches 10 bases. Germline CDR1 and CDR2: SGHDT and YYEEEE. J lost 0 bases, V lost 5 bases, and 8 bases had no gene match. The CDR3 contains 16 residues. The CDR3 loop is CASRRNGLAVSYEQYF. The DNA of the CDR3 is TGTGCCAGCAGACGTAATGGACTAGCGGTCTCCTACGAGCAGTACTTC.

The genes are TRBV5-6 and TRBJ2-7; 9 nucleotides agree with TRBD1. Per the germline V gene, CDR1 is SGHDT and CDR2 is YYEEEE. There are 15 residues in the CDR3. The V gene end was trimmed by 3 bases and the J gene end by 2 bases; junction bases not matched to a gene: 6. CDR3 in DNA: TGTGCCAGCAGCTGGGGACAGGGTCCCCCCTACGAGCAGTACTTC. Translation: CASSWGQGPPYEQYF.

The V gene is TRBV30, the J gene TRBJ1-2; TRBD1 matches at 9 bases. This CDR3 has 13 residues. The germline CDR1 and CDR2 sequences are GTSNPN and SVGIG (reference sequence). With V trimmed by 3 bases and J by 7 bases, 6 bases remained unmatched. The CDR3 spells CAWSPQGAGGYTF. CDR3 DNA sequence: TGTGCCTGGAGCCCACAGGGGGCCGGTGGCTACACCTTC.

The rearrangement joins TRBV18 to TRBJ2-7; D remains ambiguous. Germline-derived CDR1 and CDR2 are KGHSH and LQKENI. Trimming took 2 bases from V and 5 from J, leaving 10 bases between them. The CDR3 consists of 13 residues. The CDR3 nucleotides are TGTGCCAGCTCACCAATATCGGGCCACGAGCAGTACTTC. Protein sequence: CASSPISGHEQYF.

In nucleotides, the CDR3 is TGTGCCAGCAGCAGGGACCTCAGTGAAAAACTGTTTTTT. Its translation is CASSRDLSEKLFF. The chain uses TRBV7-9 and TRBJ1-4; the D gene is possibly TRBD1 (5 bases). Trimming removed 5 bases from V and 7 bases from J, with 11 bases in between. The CDR3 has 13 residues. The V gene's germline CDR1 is SEHNR and CDR2 FQNEAQ (reference sequence).

The rearrangement joins TRBV29-1 to TRBJ2-7; tentatively, D is TRBD1 (5 bases). In germline, CDR1 is SQVTM, CDR2 ANQGSEA. The CDR3 extends over 14 amino acids. Between the trimmed V and J ends, which lost 0 bases and 3 bases, there was a span of 12 bases. CDR3 in DNA: TGCAGCGTTGAAGAGGGGCCAGGGTACTACGAGCAGTACTTC. Residues: CSVEEGPGYYEQYF.

A single count supports this clone. The chain links TRBV7-2 to TRBJ2-1; 12 bases line up with TRBD2. J lost 4 bases, V lost 4 bases, and 5 bases had no gene match. This CDR3 comprises 16 residues. Germline CDR1 and CDR2: SGHTA and FQGNSA. This CDR3 is CASSWRTSGAYNEQFF. The CDR3 DNA sequence: TGTGCCAGCAGCTGGAGGACTAGCGGGGCGTACAATGAGCAGTTCTTC.

The chain combines TRBV7-2 with TRBJ2-7; D gene unclear. V lost 2 bases to trimming and J lost 3 bases, with 14 bases between them. The CDR3 is 15 residues long. Germline V gene lookup returns CDR1 SGHTA and CDR2 FQGNSA. CDR3 DNA: TGTGCCAGCAGCTTAATCATCGGCGGTCACTACGAGCAGTACTTC. Translation: CASSLIIGGHYEQYF.

The rearrangement uses TRBV3-1 (or the pseudogene TRBV3-2) and TRBJ2-1, with 8 nucleotides matching TRBD2. The CDR3 is 16 amino acids. V shed 2 bases and J 6 bases; nucleotides not matched to a gene: 9. From germline, CDR1 is LGHDT and CDR2 YNNKEL (reference sequence). Written as DNA, the CDR3 is TGTGCCAGCAGCCAATATGGCGGGACTAGTTCCAATGAGCAGTTCTTC. This encodes CASSQYGGTSSNEQFF.

This chain links TRBV25-1 with TRBJ1-6, with TRBD1 matching over 10 bases. Trimming took 4 bases from V and 10 from J; bases not matched to a gene: 7. Germline CDR1 and CDR2: MGHDK and SYGVNS. The CDR3 runs to 15 residues. CDR3 loop: CASSAWDRGYSPLHF. CDR3 nucleotide sequence: TGTGCCAGCAGTGCCTGGGACAGGGGATACTCACCCCTCCACTTT.

This clone was recorded once. This chain connects TRBV18 to TRBJ1-3; D uncertain. The length of the CDR3 is 16 residues. Trimming removed 3 bases at V and 0 bases at J, with 12 bases between. CDR1 and CDR2 (germline): KGHSH, LQKENI. The CDR3 nucleotides are TGTGCCAGCTCACCTTCCGGGGTACGCTCTGGAAACACCATATATTTT. It specifies CASSPSGVRSGNTIYF.

This clone occurred once. This sequence joins TRBV3-1 (or the pseudogene TRBV3-2) and TRBJ2-7; TRBD2 is a possible D gene (6 bases). V dropped 3 bases and J dropped 5 bases, with 17 bases sitting between them. Germline CDR1 and CDR2: LGHDT and YNNKEL (reference sequence). This CDR3 comprises 15 residues. DNA of the CDR3: TGTGCCAGCAGCCATCTAACGGGAGTGTCCCACGAGCAGTACTTC. This translates into CASSHLTGVSHEQYF.

The V call is TRBV5-1, the J call TRBJ1-1; 10 nucleotides align to TRBD1. Unmatched junction bases numbered 12, after V lost 6 bases and J lost 1 base. This CDR3 is built from 17 residues. Germline V gene lookup returns CDR1 SGHRS and CDR2 YFSETQ. The CDR3 spells CASTLRTGGDRNTEAFF. The CDR3 DNA is TGCGCCAGCACGCTTCGGACAGGGGGGGACAGGAACACTGAAGCTTTCTTT.

The chain has TRBV6-5 and TRBJ1-2, with a weak D call TRBD1 (6 bases). The V end was cut by 6 bases, the J end by 8 bases, with 19 bases between. This CDR3 contains 14 residues. Per germline, CDR1 MNHEY and CDR2 SVGAGI. CDR3 bases: TGTGCCAGCAGGCTACAGGGTCCCAATTTGGGCTACACCTTC. Translated, it gives CASRLQGPNLGYTF.

The rearrangement uses TRBV15 and TRBJ2-1, with TRBD1 matching 9 bases. V dropped 8 bases and J dropped 7; count of bases not matched to a gene: 3. CDR1 is LNHNV, CDR2 YYDKDF, per germline (reference sequence). The CDR3 length is 12 residues. This CDR3 is CATRDRGNEQFF. CDR3 DNA: TGTGCCACCCGAGACAGGGGGAATGAGCAGTTCTTC.

V is TRBV2 and J is TRBJ2-5; 11 bases match TRBD2. The junction had 11 bases not matched to a gene; V was cut back by 5 bases and J by 6 bases. Germline V gene data show CDR1 as SNHLY and CDR2 as FYNNEI. CDR3 size: 16 residues. In nucleotides, the CDR3 is TGTGCCAGCAGTCCCTATAGCGGGGGGGCCGGGAAGACCCAGTACTTC. Translated: CASSPYSGGAGKTQYF.

The chain links TRBV7-8 to TRBJ2-1; 12 positions agree with TRBD2. Germline trimming cut 2 bases from V and 9 bases from J; bases unmatched to any gene: 8. The CDR3 is 16 residues long. Germline V gene data show CDR1 as SGHVS and CDR2 as FQNEAQ. The CDR3 DNA reads TGTGCCAGCAGCTTAACTCTAGCGGGAGGGCCGGGTGAGCAGTTCTTC. This sequence encodes CASSLTLAGGPGEQFF.

The chain carries TRBV19 and TRBJ1-5, with 8 bases fitting TRBD1. Germline CDR1 and CDR2: LNHDA and SQIVND (reference sequence). V dropped 6 bases and J dropped 5; count of bases not matched to a gene: 3. The CDR3 runs to 13 residues. CDR3 DNA sequence: TGTGCCAGTAGAGGACAGGGTGATCAGCCCCAGCATTTT. Amino acid sequence: CASRGQGDQPQHF.

This clone was recorded only once. The CDR3 nucleotides are TGTGCCAGCAGTAGACAGGGGGAGGCTGGGGCCAACGTCCTGACTTTC. Protein product: CASSRQGEAGANVLTF. The V and J genes are TRBV28 and TRBJ2-6; 9 bases match TRBD1. The CDR3 is made up of 16 amino acids. Germline CDR1 is MDHEN and CDR2 is SYDVKM. V lost 5 bases to trimming and J lost 2 bases; unmatched junction nucleotides: 4.

The chain carries TRBV11-2 and TRBJ2-1, with D perhaps given as TRBD1 or TRBD2 (6 bases each). Germline V gene sequence: CDR1 SGHAT, CDR2 FQNNGV. The CDR3 contains 15 residues. V dropped 5 bases and J dropped 7 bases, with 18 bases sitting between them. The CDR3 DNA reads TGTGCCAGCAGCCAACAGCGGACTACAGGGAATGAGCAGTTCTTC. Residues: CASSQQRTTGNEQFF. The full variable domain, its missing parts supplied by reference TRBV11-2 and TRBJ2-1, is EAGVAQSPRYKIIEKRQSVAFWCNPISGHATLYWYQQILGQGPKLLIQFQNNGVVDDSQLPKDRFSAERLKGVDSTLKIQPAKLEDSAVYLCASSQQRTTGNEQFFGPGTRLTVL.

In DNA, the CDR3 is TGTGCCAGCAGCCGCGAAAGTGGAAACACCATATATTTT. Encoded protein: CASSRESGNTIYF. This chain joins TRBV6-5 and TRBJ1-3; D is uncertain. CDR1 MNHEY and CDR2 SVGAGI come from the germline V gene. The V and J ends lost 6 bases and 3 bases respectively, with 9 bases between them. CDR3 length equals 13 residues.

The rearrangement uses TRBV2 and TRBJ1-1; the D gene is possibly TRBD1 (5 bases). Germline V gives CDR1 SNHLY, CDR2 FYNNEI. The CDR3 extends over 13 amino acids. Between the trimmed V and J ends, which lost 5 bases and 2 bases, there was a span of 9 bases. The DNA for the CDR3 is TGTGCCAGCAGTAGAGGGGTCAACACTGAAGCTTTCTTT. Translated: CASSRGVNTEAFF.